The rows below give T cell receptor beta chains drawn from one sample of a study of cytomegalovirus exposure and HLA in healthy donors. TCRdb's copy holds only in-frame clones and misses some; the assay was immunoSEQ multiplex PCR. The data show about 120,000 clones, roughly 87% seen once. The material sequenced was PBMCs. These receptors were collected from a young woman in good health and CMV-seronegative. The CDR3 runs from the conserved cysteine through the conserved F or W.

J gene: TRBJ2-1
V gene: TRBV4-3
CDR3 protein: CASSPLGGNEQFF

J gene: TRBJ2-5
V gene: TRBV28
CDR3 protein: CASSSSTTGKKTQYF

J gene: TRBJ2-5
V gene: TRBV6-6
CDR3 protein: CASSYAGDGETQYF

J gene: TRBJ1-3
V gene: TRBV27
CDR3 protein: CASSLDSKNTIYF

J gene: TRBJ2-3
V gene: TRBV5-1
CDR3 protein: CASSSGQGTDTQYF

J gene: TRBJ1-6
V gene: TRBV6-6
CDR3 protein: CASNNNRQGDSPLHF

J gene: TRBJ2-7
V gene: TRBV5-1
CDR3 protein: CASSLAGTGYDEQYF

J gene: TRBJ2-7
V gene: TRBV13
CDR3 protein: CASSLSGRSYEQYF

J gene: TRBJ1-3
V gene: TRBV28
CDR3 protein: CASREGNSGNTIYF

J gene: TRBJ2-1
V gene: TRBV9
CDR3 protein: CASGSGVSSYNEQFF

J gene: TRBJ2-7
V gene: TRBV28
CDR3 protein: CASRTGGPYEQYF

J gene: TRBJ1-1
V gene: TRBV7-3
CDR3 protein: CASSLQGNTEAFF

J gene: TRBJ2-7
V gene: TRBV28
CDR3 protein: CASKLTGSYEQYF

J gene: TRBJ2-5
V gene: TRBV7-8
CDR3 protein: CASSLGTTQETQYF

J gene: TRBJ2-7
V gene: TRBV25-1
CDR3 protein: CASSPNSYEQYF

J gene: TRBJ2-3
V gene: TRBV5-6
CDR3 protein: CASSLAISGGSTDTQYF

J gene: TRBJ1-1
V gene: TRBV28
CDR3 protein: CASSLSGRENTEAFF

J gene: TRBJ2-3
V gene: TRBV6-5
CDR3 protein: CASSRSLAGTDTQYF

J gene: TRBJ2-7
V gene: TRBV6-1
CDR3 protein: CASTWTASYEQYF

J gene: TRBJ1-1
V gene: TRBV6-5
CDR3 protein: CASSIRGQNTEAFF

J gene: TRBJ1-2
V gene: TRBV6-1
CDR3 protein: CASSEDRVYGYTF

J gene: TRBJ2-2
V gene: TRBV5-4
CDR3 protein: CATKTSGLNTGELFF

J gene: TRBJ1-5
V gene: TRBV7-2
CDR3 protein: CASSLLQTLRGSNQPQHF

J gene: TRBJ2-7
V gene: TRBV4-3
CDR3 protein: CASSQEPGPYEQYF

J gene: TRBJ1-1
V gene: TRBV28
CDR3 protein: CASTLRENTEAFF

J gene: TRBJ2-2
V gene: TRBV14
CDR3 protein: CASSQGLAGAGELFF

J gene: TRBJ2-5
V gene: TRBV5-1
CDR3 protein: CASGEGLLAGVQETQYF